This TCR beta chain was captured in a study of blood T cell repertoires in COVID-19. Study as a whole: Sites across the United States, Italy and Spain contributed samples from acute and convalescent COVID-19.

Germline values: CDR1 SGHRS, CDR2 YFSETQ. The ends lost 2 bases at V and 5 bases at J; junction bases unmatched: 4. This CDR3 has 16 residues. Note on this clone: The sample has other DNA sequences that encode this CDR3 too.

This table comes from immunoSEQ multiplex PCR, and its TCRdb copy is limited to in-frame clones, with some not included. The sample carries approximately 100,000 clones, roughly 80% recorded once. Source material: peripheral blood. The chain couples TRBV5-1 to TRBJ2-5; 15 positions match TRBD2. This clonotype originated in a human donor in a cohort sampled during active COVID-19. The DNA of the CDR3 is TGCGCCAGCAGCTTCGGACTAGCGGGGGGGCTCGAGACCCAGTACTTC. It yields the protein CASSFGLAGGLETQYF.